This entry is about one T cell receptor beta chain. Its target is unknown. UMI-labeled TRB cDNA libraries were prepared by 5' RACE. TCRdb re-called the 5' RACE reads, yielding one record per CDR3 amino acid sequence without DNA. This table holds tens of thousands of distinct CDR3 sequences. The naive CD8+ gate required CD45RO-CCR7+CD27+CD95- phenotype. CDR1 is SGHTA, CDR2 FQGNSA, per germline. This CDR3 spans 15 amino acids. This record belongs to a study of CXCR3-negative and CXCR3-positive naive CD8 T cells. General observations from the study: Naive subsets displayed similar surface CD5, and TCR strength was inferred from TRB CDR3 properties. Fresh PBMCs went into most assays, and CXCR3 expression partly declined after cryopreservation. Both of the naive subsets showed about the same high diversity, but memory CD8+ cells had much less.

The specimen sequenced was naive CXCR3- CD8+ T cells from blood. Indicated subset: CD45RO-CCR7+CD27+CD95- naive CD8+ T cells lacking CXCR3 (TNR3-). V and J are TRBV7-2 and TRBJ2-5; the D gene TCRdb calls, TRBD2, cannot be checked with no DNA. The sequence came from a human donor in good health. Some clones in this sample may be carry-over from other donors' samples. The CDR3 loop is CASRARLAGKETQYF. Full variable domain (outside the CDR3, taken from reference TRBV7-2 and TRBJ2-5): GAGVSQSPSNKVTEKGKDVELRCDPISGHTALYWYRQSLGQGLEFLIYFQGNSAPDKSGLPSDRFSAERTGGSVSTLTIQRTQQEDSAVYLCASRARLAGKETQYFGPGTRLLVL.